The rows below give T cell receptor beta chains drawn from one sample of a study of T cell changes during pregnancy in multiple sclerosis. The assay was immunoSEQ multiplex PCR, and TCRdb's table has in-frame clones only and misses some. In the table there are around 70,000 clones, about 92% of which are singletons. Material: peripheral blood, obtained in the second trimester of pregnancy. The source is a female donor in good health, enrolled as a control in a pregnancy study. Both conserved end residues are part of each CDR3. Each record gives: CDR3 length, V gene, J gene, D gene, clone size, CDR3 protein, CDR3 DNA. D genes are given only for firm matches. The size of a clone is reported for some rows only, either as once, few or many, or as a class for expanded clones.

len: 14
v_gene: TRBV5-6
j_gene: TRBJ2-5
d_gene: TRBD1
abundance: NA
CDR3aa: CASSPGTGFGTQYF
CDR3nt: TGTGCCAGCAGCCCCGGGACAGGCTTTGGGACCCAGTACTTC

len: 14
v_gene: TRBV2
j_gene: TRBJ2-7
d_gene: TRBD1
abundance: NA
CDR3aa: CASKAGQGGYEQYF
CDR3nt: TGTGCCAGCAAAGCGGGACAGGGGGGTTACGAGCAGTACTTC

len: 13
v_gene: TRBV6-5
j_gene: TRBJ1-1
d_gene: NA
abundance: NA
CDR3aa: CASRRYAIQEAFF
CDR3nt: TGTGCCAGCAGACGCTACGCGATTCAAGAAGCTTTCTTT

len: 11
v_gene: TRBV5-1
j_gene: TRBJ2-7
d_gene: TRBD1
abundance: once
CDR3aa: CASSLQGEQYF
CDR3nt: TGCGCCAGCAGCCTACAGGGGGAGCAGTACTTC

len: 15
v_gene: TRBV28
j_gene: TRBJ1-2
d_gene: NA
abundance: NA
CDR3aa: CASSPSTGSNYGYTF
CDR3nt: TGTGCCAGCAGTCCCTCAACAGGCTCTAACTATGGCTACACCTTC

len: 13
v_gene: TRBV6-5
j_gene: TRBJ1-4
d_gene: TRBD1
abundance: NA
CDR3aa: CASSYTSGGKLFF
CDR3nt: TGTGCCAGCAGTTACACATCAGGGGGAAAACTGTTTTTT

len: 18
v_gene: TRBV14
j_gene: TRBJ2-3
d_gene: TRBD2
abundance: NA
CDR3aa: CASSQALLAGGSTDTQYF
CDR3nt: TGTGCCAGCAGCCAAGCCCTACTAGCGGGGGGAAGCACAGATACGCAGTATTTT

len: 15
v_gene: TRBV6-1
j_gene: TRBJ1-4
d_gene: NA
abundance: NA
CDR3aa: CASSEGQGSREKLFF
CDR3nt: TGTGCCAGCAGTGAAGGCCAGGGCTCTCGAGAAAAACTGTTTTTT

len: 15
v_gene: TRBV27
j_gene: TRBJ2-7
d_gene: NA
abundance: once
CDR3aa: CASSAIRGGSYEQYF
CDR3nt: TGTGCCAGCAGTGCAATCAGGGGTGGCTCCTACGAGCAGTACTTC

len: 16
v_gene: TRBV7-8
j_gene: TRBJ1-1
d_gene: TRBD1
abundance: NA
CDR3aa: CASSVTPGQVYTEAFF
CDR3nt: TGTGCCAGCAGCGTTACTCCGGGACAGGTTTACACTGAAGCTTTCTTT

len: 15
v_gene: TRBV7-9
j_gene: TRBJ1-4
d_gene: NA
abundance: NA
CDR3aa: CASSLRTVPGEKLFF
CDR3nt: TGTGCCAGCAGCTTACGGACAGTTCCGGGGGAAAAACTGTTTTTT

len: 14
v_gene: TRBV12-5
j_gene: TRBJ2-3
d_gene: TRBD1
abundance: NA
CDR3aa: CASERGLSTDTQYF
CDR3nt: TGTGCTAGTGAGAGGGGGCTGAGCACAGATACGCAGTATTTT

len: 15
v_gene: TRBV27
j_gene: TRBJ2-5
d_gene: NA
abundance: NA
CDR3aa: CASSPNHRYQETQYF
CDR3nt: TGTGCCAGCAGCCCCAATCACAGGTACCAAGAGACCCAGTACTTC

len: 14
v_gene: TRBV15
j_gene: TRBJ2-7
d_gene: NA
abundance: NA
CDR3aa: CATREAGVPYEQYF
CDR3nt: TGTGCCACCAGAGAGGCAGGGGTTCCCTACGAGCAGTACTTC

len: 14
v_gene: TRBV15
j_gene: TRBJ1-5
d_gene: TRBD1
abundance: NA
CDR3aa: CATSRTGQGQPQHF
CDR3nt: TGTGCCACCAGCAGGACAGGGCAGGGGCAGCCCCAGCATTTT

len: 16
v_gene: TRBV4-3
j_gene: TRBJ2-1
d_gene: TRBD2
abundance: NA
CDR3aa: CASSQDGSGGMDEQFF
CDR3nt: TGCGCCAGCAGCCAAGACGGGAGCGGGGGCATGGATGAGCAGTTCTTC

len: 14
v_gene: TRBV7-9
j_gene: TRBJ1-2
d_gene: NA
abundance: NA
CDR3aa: CASSRAGTYYGYTF
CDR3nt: TGTGCCAGCAGCCGAGCCGGGACATACTATGGCTACACCTTC

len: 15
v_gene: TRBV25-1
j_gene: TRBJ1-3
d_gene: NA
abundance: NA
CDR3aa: CASSVGLYSGNTIYF
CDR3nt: TGTGCCAGCAGTGTTGGACTGTACTCTGGAAACACCATATATTTT